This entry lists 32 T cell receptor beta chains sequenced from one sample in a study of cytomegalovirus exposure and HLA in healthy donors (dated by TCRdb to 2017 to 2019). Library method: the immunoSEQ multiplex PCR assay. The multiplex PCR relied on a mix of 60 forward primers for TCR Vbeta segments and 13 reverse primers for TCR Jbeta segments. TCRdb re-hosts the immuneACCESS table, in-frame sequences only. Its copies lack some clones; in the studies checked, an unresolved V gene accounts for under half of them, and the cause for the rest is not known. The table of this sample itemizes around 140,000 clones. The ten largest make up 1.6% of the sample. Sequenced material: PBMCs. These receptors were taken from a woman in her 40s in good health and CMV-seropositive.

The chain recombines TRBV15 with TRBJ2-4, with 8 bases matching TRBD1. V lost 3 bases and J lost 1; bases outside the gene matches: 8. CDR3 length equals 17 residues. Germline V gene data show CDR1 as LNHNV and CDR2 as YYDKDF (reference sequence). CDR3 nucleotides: TGTGCCACCAGCAGCCTAATTACAGGGGGTGCCAAAAACATTCAGTACTTC. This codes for CATSSLITGGAKNIQYF.

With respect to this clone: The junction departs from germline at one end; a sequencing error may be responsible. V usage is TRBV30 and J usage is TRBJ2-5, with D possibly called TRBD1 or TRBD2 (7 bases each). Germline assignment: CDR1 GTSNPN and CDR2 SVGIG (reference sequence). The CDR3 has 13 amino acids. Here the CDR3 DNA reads TGTGCCGGGAGGGGGGCAGGGGGAGAGACCCAGTACTTC. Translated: CAGRGAGGETQYF.

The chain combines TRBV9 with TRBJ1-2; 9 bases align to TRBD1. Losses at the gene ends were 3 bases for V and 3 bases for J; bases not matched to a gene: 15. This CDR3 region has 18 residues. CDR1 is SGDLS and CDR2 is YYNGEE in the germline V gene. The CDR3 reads CASSGPGQGVLVDYGYTF. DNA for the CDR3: TGTGCCAGCAGCGGGCCGGGACAGGGTGTTCTCGTGGACTATGGCTACACCTTC.

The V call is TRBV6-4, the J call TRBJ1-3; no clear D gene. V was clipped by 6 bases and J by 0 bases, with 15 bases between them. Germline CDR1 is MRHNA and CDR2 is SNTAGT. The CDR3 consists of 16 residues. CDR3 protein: CASRHPGLCSGNTIYF. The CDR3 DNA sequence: TGTGCCAGCAGACACCCGGGTCTCTGCTCTGGAAACACCATATATTTT.

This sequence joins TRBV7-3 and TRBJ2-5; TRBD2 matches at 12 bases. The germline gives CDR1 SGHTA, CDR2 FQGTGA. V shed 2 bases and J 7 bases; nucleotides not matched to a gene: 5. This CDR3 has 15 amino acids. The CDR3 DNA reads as TGTGCCAGCAGCTTACTAGCGGGAGGGCCGGGGACCCAGTACTTC. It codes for CASSLLAGGPGTQYF. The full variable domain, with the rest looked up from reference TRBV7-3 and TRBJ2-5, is GAGVSQTPSNKVTEKGKYVELRCDPISGHTALYWYRQSLGQGPEFLIYFQGTGAADDSGLPNDRFFAVRPEGSVSTLKIQRTERGDSAVYLCASSLLAGGPGTQYFGPGTRLLVL.

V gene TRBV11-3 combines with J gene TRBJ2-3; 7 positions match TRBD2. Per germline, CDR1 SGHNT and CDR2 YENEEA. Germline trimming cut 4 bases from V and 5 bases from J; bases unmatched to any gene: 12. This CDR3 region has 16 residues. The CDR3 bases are TGTGCCAGCAGCTATCAACGAATAACGGGGGGAGATACGCAGTATTTT. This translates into CASSYQRITGGDTQYF.

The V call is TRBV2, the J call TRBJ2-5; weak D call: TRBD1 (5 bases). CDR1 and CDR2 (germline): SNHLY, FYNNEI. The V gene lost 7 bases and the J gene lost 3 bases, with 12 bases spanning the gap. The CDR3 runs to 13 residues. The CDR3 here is CASNIDREETQYF. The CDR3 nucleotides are TGTGCCAGCAATATCGACAGAGAAGAGACCCAGTACTTC.

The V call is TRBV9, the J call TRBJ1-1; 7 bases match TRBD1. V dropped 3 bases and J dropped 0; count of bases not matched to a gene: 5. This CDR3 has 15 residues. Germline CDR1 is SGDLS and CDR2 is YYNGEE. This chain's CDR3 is CASSAGGTVNTEAFF. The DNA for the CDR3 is TGTGCCAGCAGCGCAGGGGGGACAGTGAACACTGAAGCTTTCTTT.

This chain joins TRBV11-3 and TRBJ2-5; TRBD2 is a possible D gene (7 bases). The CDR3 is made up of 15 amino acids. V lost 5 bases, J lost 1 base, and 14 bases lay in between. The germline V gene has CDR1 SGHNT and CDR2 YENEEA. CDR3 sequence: CASSKGRGGQETQYF. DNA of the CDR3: TGTGCCAGCAGCAAAGGAAGGGGGGGCCAAGAGACCCAGTACTTC.

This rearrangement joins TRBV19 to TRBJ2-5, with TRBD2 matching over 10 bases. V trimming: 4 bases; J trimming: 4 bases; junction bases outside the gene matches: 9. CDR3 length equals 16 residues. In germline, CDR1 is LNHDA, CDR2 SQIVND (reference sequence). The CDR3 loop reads CASSTIAGGRGETQYF. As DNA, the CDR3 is TGTGCCAGTAGTACGATAGCGGGAGGCAGGGGAGAGACCCAGTACTTC.

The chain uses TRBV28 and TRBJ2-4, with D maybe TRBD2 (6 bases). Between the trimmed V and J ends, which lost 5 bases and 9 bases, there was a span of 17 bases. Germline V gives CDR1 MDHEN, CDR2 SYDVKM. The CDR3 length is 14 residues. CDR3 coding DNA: TGTGCCAGCAGTATCCTGGAGGGCGCGGGCATTCAGTACTTC. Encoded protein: CASSILEGAGIQYF.

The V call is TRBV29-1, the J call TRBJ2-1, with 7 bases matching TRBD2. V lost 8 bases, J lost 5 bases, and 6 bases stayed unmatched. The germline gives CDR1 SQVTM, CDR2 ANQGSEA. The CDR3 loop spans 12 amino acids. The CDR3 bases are TGCAGCAGTTGTCTAGCGGACAATGAGCAGTTCTTC. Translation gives CSSCLADNEQFF.

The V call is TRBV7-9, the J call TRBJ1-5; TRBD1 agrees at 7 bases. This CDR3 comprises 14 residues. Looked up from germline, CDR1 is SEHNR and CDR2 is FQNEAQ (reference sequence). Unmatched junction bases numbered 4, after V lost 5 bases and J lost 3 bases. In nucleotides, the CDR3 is TGTGCCAGCAGCCACGGGACAGACAATCAGCCCCAGCATTTT. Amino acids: CASSHGTDNQPQHF.

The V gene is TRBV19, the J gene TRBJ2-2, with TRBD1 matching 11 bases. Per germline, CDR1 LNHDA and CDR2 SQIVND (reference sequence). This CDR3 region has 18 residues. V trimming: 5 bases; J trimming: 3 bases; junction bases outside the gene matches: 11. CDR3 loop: CASSRSSGQGADTGELFF. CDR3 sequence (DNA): TGTGCCAGTAGTCGGTCCTCAGGACAGGGGGCTGACACCGGGGAGCTGTTTTTT.

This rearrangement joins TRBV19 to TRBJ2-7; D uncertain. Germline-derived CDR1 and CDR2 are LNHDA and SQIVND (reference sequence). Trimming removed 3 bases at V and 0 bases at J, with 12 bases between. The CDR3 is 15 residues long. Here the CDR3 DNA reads TGTGCCAGTAGTATTTTACCCGACAACTCCTACGAGCAGTACTTC. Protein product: CASSILPDNSYEQYF.

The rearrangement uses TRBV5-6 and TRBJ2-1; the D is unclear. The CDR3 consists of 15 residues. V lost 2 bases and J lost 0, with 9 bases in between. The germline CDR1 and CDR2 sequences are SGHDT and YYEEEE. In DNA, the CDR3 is TGTGCCAGCAGCTTTTACAGCTCCTCCTACAATGAGCAGTTCTTC. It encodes CASSFYSSSYNEQFF.

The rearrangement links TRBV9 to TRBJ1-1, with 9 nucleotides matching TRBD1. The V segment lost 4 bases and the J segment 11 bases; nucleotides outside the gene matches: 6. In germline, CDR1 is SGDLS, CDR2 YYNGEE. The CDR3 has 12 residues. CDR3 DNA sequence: TGTGCCAGCAGCTCTGGGACAGGGCCCGCTTTCTTT. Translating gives CASSSGTGPAFF.

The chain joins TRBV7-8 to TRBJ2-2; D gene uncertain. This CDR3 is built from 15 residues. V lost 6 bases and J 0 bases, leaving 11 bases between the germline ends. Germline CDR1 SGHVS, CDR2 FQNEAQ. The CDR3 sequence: CASRVGAPNTGELFF. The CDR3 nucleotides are TGTGCCAGCAGGGTAGGAGCGCCGAACACCGGGGAGCTGTTTTTT.

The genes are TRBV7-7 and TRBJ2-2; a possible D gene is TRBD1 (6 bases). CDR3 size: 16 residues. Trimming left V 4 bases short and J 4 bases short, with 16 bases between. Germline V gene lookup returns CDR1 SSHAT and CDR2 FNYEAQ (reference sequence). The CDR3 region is CASSSLGAGTTGELFF. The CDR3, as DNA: TGTGCCAGCAGCTCCTTGGGGGCAGGGACCACCGGGGAGCTGTTTTTT.

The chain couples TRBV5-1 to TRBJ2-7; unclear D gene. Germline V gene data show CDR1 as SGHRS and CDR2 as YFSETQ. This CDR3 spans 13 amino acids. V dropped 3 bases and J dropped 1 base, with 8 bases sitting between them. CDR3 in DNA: TGCGCCAGCAGCTCCACGCAGTCCTACGAGCAGTACTTC. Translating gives CASSSTQSYEQYF.

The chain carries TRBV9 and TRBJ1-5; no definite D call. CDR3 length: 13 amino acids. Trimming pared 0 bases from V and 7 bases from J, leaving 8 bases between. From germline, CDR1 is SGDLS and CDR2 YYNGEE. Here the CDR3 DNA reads TGTGCCAGCAGCGTAGGCGAGTTCCAGCCCCAGCATTTT. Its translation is CASSVGEFQPQHF.

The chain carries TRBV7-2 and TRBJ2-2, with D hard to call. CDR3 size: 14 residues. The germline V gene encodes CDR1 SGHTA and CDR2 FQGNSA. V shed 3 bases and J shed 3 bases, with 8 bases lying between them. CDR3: CASSFNRYTGELFF. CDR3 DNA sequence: TGTGCCAGCAGCTTTAATCGGTACACCGGGGAGCTGTTTTTT.

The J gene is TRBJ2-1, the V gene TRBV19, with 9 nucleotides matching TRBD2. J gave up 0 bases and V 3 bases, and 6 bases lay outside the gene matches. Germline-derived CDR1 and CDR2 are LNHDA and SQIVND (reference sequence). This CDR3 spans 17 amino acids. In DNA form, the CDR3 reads TGTGCCAGTAGTATGTCCAGCGGGAGGACCTCCTACAATGAGCAGTTCTTC. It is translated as CASSMSSGRTSYNEQFF.

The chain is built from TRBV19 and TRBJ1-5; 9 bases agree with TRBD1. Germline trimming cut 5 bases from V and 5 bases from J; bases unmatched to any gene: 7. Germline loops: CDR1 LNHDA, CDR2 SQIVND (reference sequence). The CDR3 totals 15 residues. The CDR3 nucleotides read TGTGCCAGTAGTCCAGGACAGGGGCACGATCAGCCCCAGCATTTT. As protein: CASSPGQGHDQPQHF.

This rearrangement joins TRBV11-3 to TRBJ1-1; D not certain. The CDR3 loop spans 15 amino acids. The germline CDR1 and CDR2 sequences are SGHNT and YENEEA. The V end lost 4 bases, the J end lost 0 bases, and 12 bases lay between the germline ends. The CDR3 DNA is TGTGCCAGCAGCTCCATCGGAGGGATGAACACTGAAGCTTTCTTT. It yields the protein CASSSIGGMNTEAFF.

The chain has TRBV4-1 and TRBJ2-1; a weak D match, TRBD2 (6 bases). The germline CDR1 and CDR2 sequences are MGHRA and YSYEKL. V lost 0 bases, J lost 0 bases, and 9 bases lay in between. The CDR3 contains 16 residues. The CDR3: CASSQDFGSSYNEQFF. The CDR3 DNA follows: TGCGCCAGCAGCCAAGATTTCGGGAGCTCCTACAATGAGCAGTTCTTC.

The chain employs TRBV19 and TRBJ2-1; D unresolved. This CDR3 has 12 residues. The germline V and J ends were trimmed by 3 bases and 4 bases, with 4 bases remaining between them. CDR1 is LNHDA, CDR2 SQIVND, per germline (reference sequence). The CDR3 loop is CASSINYNEQFF. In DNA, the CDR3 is TGTGCCAGTAGTATTAATTACAATGAGCAGTTCTTC.

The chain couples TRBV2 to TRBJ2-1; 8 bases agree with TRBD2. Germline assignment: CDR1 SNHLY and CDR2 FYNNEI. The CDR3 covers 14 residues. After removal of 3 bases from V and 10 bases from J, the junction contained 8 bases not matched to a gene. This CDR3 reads CASSESLAEVEQFF. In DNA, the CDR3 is TGTGCCAGCAGTGAGTCACTAGCGGAGGTGGAGCAGTTCTTC.

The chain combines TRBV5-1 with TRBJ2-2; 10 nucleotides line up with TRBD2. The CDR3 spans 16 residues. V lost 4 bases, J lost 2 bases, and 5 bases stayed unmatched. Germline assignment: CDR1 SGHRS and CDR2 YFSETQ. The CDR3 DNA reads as TGCGCCAGCAGCCGGGGACTAGCGATCAACACCGGGGAGCTGTTTTTT. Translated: CASSRGLAINTGELFF. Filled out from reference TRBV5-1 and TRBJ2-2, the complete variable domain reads KAGVTQTPRYLIKTRGQQVTLSCSPISGHRSVSWYQQTPGQGLQFLFEYFSETQRNKGNFPGRFSGRQFSNSRSEMNVSTLELGDSALYLCASSRGLAINTGELFFGEGSRLTVL.

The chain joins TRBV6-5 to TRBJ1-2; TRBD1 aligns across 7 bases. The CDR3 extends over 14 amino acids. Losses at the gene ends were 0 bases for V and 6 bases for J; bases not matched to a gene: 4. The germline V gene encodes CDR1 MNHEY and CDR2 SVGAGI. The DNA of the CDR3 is TGTGCCAGCAGTTACTCGGAGGGGGCAAATGGCTACACCTTC. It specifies CASSYSEGANGYTF.

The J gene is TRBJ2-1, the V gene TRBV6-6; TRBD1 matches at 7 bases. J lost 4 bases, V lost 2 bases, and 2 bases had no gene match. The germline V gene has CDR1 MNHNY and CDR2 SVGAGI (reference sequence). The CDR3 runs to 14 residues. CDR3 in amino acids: CASSYDREYNEQFF. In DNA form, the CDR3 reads TGTGCCAGCAGTTACGACAGGGAGTACAATGAGCAGTTCTTC.

The CDR3 nucleotides are TGTGCCTGGGGCGGGGGGGCGCGTGAGCAGTACTTC. Amino acids: CAWGGGAREQYF. The chain is built from TRBV30 and TRBJ2-7, with TRBD2 matching over 9 bases. The junction had 6 bases not matched to a gene; V was cut back by 5 bases and J by 7 bases. The CDR3 loop spans 12 amino acids. From germline, CDR1 is GTSNPN and CDR2 SVGIG (reference sequence).